Given below is one TCR beta chain in context. The data belong to a study of blood T cell repertoires in COVID-19. About the research overall: Both acute and convalescent COVID-19 samples were obtained from the United States, Italy and Spain.

Germline V lookup: CDR1 DFQATT, CDR2 SNEGSKA (reference sequence). The CDR3 contains 12 residues. The V end was cut by 3 bases, the J end by 2 bases, with 8 bases between. Original processing methods: It was from reference gene primer amplification that nucleated cell counts were estimated. Clones were read by immunoSEQ multiplex PCR, and TCRdb kept only the in-frame ones, dropping some. V and J calls and clone size are given by that table; D and trimming were obtained from the DNA. Counted here are 130,000 to 150,000 clones, around 82% occurring once; the ten biggest clones make up roughly 13%. This sequence originates from a man between 60 and 75 years old with active or convalescent COVID-19. The chain carries TRBV20-1 and TRBJ2-7; D may be TRBD1 (5 bases). Material for sequencing was peripheral blood. CDR3 DNA: TGCAGTGCTAGTCGACAGACCTACGAGCAGTACTTC. It is translated as CSASRQTYEQYF.